This TCR beta chain was sequenced in a study of post-analysis software for immune sequencing data. Carried by the TCR beta cDNA libraries were unique molecular identifiers. Between about 1 and 10 million T cells gave rise to some 520,000 cDNA molecules. TCRdb re-analysed the PCR reads in MiXCR, keeping a single row per CDR3 protein. The sample has around 160,000 distinct CDR3 sequences, roughly 34% seen once; the top ten hold around 30%. Comments on this clonotype: Its cognate antigen is unknown.

Findings and caveats of the study: People with multiple sclerosis had a significantly lower normalized Chao1 diversity than controls did. When patients were compared with controls, about five TRBV segments were more frequent, TRBV5-6, TRBV5-1 and TRBV20-1 among them.

Trimming took off 0 bases at V and 2 bases at J, with 17 bases between the two ends. CDR1 and CDR2 from the germline V gene are SGHDT and YYEEEE. The CDR3 loop spans 17 amino acids. The receptor comes from a girl aged 10 to 17 with multiple sclerosis. The rearrangement uses TRBV5-6 and TRBJ2-5; D possibly corresponds to TRBD2 (5 bases). The starting material was blood, obtained after autologous hematopoietic stem cell transplantation. The CDR3: CASSLVIGVLGQETQYF. CDR3 bases: TGTGCCAGCAGCTTGGTGATCGGGGTCTTGGGGCAAGAGACCCAGTACTTC.